Listed below are T cell receptor beta chains from one sample, sequenced in a study of OX40 agonist ivuxolimab in advanced cancers. Sequenced by immunoSEQ multiplex PCR; TCRdb stores in-frame clones only, minus some. The sample holds 82,000 or so clones, over 85% seen once. The source was CD4+ or CD8+ T cells sorted from blood, collected in a trial of the OX40 agonist ivuxolimab. The receptor source for this set is an adult with an advanced solid tumor such as melanoma, head and neck, liver or kidney cancer. The CDR3 runs from the conserved cysteine through the conserved F or W. A D gene is named only where the DNA matches it firmly. Size values are once, few and many counts, or a class for expanded clones, and some rows have none.

d_gene | j_gene | abundance | v_gene | CDR3aa | CDR3nt
- | TRBJ2-7 | - | TRBV12-2 | CASRLSTGLTGSSYEQYF | TGTGCAAGTCGCTTATCCACCGGACTGACAGGGAGCTCCTACGAGCAGTACTTC
- | TRBJ1-2 | once | TRBV6-6 | CASSPSGGGRYGYTF | TGTGCCAGCAGTCCATCGGGAGGGGGGCGCTATGGCTACACCTTC
TRBD1 | TRBJ1-1 | once | TRBV6-6 | CASSRTGDTEAFF | TGTGCCAGCAGTCGAACAGGGGACACTGAAGCTTTCTTT
TRBD1 | TRBJ2-7 | - | TRBV6-6 | CASSPPDRAYEQYF | TGTGCCAGCAGCCCCCCAGACAGGGCCTACGAGCAGTACTTC
TRBD2 | TRBJ2-1 | - | TRBV7-2 | CASSSTGTNSYNEQFF | TGTGCCAGCAGCTCCACCGGGACTAACTCCTACAATGAGCAGTTCTTC
- | TRBJ1-1 | - | TRBV5-4 | CASSSGRSMNTEAFF | TGTGCCAGCAGCAGCGGGCGATCCATGAACACTGAAGCTTTCTTT
TRBD2 | TRBJ2-3 | - | TRBV29-1 | CSVLAGSDTQYF | TGCAGCGTTTTAGCGGGGTCCGATACGCAGTATTTT
- | TRBJ1-4 | - | TRBV5-1 | CASSASGGNEKLFF | TGCGCCAGCAGCGCGTCGGGGGGGAATGAAAAACTGTTTTTT
- | TRBJ2-5 | - | TRBV5-5 | CASREGRETQYF | TGTGCCAGCAGGGAAGGGCGCGAGACCCAGTACTTC
TRBD1 | TRBJ2-1 | once | TRBV7-3 | CASSLTGTGVYNEQFF | TGTGCCAGCAGCTTAACCGGGACAGGGGTCTACAATGAGCAGTTCTTC
TRBD1 | TRBJ1-1 | - | TRBV5-5 | CASSSLGQVGTEAFF | TGTGCCAGCAGCTCGTTAGGACAGGTGGGAACTGAAGCTTTCTTT
- | TRBJ1-5 | - | TRBV10-1 | CASSESRGQPQHF | TGCGCCAGCAGTGAGTCTAGGGGACAGCCCCAGCATTTT
- | TRBJ2-1 | - | TRBV7-7 | CASSVSRSKPITGQFF | TGTGCTAGCAGCGTGAGCCGTTCCAAACCAATCACGGGGCAGTTCTTC
- | TRBJ1-1 | - | TRBV5-1 | CASSLVGPGWAFF | TGCGCCAGCAGCTTGGTAGGGCCCGGGTGGGCTTTCTTT
- | TRBJ2-6 | - | TRBV19 | CASSIGPSGANVLTF | TGTGCCAGTAGTATAGGACCCTCTGGGGCCAACGTCCTGACTTTC
- | TRBJ1-6 | - | TRBV21-1 | CASSKSLRTGGDWSPLHF | TGTGCCAGCAGCAAATCCCTCCGGACAGGGGGCGATTGGTCACCCCTCCACTTT
- | TRBJ2-3 | - | TRBV19 | CASSGQGGDTQYF | TGTGCCAGTAGTGGTCAGGGGGGTGATACGCAGTATTTT
- | TRBJ2-7 | - | TRBV9 | CASSVGLTYEQYF | TGTGCCAGCAGCGTTGGACTAACATACGAGCAGTACTTC
TRBD2 | TRBJ2-7 | - | TRBV11-1 | CASSPGLDSGEQYF | TGTGCCAGCAGCCCGGGACTAGACTCCGGCGAGCAGTACTTC
TRBD1 | TRBJ1-1 | - | TRBV18 | CASSPGTDTEAFF | TGTGCCAGCTCACCCGGGACAGACACTGAAGCTTTCTTT
TRBD2 | TRBJ2-7 | - | TRBV30 | CAWTPVSGTLTYEQYF | TGTGCCTGGACCCCTGTTAGCGGGACGCTGACCTACGAGCAGTACTTC
TRBD1 | TRBJ1-1 | - | TRBV2 | CASRIDRGPGQAFF | TGTGCCAGCAGGATAGACAGGGGACCTGGACAAGCTTTCTTT
- | TRBJ2-7 | - | TRBV4-2 | CASSQAAGQPLSYEQYF | TGTGCCAGCAGCCAAGCCGCGGGGCAGCCGCTTTCCTACGAGCAGTACTTC
TRBD1 | TRBJ1-1 | - | TRBV30 | CAWIDRDTEAFF | TGTGCCTGGATCGACAGGGACACTGAAGCTTTCTTT
TRBD2 | TRBJ2-1 | - | TRBV7-9 | CASSAIGGRVSSYNEQFF | TGTGCCAGCAGCGCAATTGGCGGGAGGGTGAGCTCCTACAATGAGCAGTTCTTC
- | TRBJ1-2 | - | TRBV5-8 | CASTRTYGYTF | TGTGCCAGCACTAGAACCTATGGCTACACCTTC
- | TRBJ2-1 | - | TRBV6-1 | CASRDDSHNEQFF | TGTGCCAGCAGGGATGACAGCCACAATGAGCAGTTCTTC
- | TRBJ1-2 | once | TRBV6-6 | CASSDNTGNYGYTF | TGTGCCAGCAGTGACAATACAGGGAACTATGGCTACACCTTC
- | TRBJ2-4 | - | TRBV6-6 | CASSLFPPWGNIQYF | TGTGCCAGCAGTCTCTTTCCACCGTGGGGAAACATTCAGTACTTC
TRBD1 | TRBJ2-7 | - | TRBV6-6 | CASRGQGAGDEQYF | TGTGCCAGCAGGGGACAGGGAGCCGGTGACGAGCAGTACTTC
- | TRBJ1-1 | - | TRBV12-2 | CASRLNRATEAFF | TGTGCAAGTCGCTTGAACAGGGCCACTGAAGCTTTCTTT
- | TRBJ2-7 | few | TRBV19 | CASSPSTGRSSYEQYF | TGTGCCAGTAGCCCATCGACCGGGAGAAGCTCCTACGAGCAGTACTTC
- | TRBJ1-2 | - | TRBV6-5 | CASSSRGTVYYGYTF | TGTGCCAGCAGTTCAAGGGGAACTGTGTACTATGGCTACACCTTC
TRBD1 | TRBJ1-1 | - | TRBV29-1 | CSVAMIWDRGNTEAFF | TGCAGCGTTGCAATGATATGGGACAGGGGAAACACTGAAGCTTTCTTT
TRBD1 | TRBJ1-6 | - | TRBV30 | CAWSGDRVNSPLHF | TGTGCCTGGAGTGGGGACAGGGTAAACTCACCCCTCCACTTT
- | TRBJ1-5 | once | TRBV9 | CASSVGGSGNQPQHF | TGTGCCAGCAGCGTAGGGGGAAGTGGCAATCAGCCCCAGCATTTT
TRBD1 | TRBJ2-7 | once | TRBV29-1 | CSVSHRGYEQYF | TGCAGCGTTTCTCACAGGGGCTACGAGCAGTACTTC
TRBD1 | TRBJ2-7 | - | TRBV6-1 | CAIQPGQNSNYEQYF | TGTGCCATCCAACCGGGACAGAATTCGAACTACGAGCAGTACTTC
- | TRBJ2-1 | - | TRBV11-2 | CASSFDQNNEQFF | TGTGCCAGCAGCTTCGACCAGAACAATGAGCAGTTCTTC
- | TRBJ2-7 | - | TRBV5-1 | CASSLAGVSYEQYF | TGCGCCAGCAGCTTAGCGGGCGTCTCCTACGAGCAGTACTTC
- | TRBJ2-7 | - | TRBV7-2 | CASSLAWGGSYEQYF | TGTGCCAGCAGCTTAGCCTGGGGCGGATCTTACGAGCAGTACTTC
- | TRBJ1-5 | - | TRBV19 | CASSMESGNQPQHF | TGTGCCAGTAGTATGGAATCGGGCAATCAGCCCCAGCATTTT
- | TRBJ2-2 | - | TRBV5-4 | CASSYRLANTGELFF | TGTGCCAGCAGCTACCGACTAGCGAACACCGGGGAGCTGTTTTTT
- | TRBJ1-1 | once | TRBV19 | CASSNGPQGGTEAFF | TGTGCCAGTAGTAACGGACCACAGGGAGGCACTGAAGCTTTCTTT
- | TRBJ1-3 | - | TRBV6-6 | CASRNTNTIYF | TGTGCCAGCAGAAATACCAACACCATATATTTT
- | TRBJ2-2 | - | TRBV9 | CASSVGTVNTGELFF | TGTGCCAGCAGCGTAGGGACAGTCAACACCGGGGAGCTGTTTTTT